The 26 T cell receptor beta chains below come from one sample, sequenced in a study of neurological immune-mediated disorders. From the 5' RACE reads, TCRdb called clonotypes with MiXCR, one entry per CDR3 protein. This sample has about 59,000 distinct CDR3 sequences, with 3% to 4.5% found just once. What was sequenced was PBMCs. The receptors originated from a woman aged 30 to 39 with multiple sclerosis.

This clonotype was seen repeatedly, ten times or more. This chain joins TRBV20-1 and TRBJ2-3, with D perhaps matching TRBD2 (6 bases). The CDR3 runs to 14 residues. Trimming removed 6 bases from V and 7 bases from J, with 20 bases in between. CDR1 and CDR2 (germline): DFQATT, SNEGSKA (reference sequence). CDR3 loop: CSAFLAVLPNTQYF. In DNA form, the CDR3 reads TGCAGTGCCTTCTTAGCGGTGTTGCCAAATACGCAGTATTTT.

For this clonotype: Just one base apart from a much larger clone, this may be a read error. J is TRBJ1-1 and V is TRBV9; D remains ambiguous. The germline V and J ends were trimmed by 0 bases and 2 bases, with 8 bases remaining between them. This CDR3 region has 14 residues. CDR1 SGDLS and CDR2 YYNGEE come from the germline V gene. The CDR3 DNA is TGTGCCAGCAGCGTAGGGATAAATAACACTGAAGCTTTCTTT. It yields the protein CASSVGINNTEAFF.

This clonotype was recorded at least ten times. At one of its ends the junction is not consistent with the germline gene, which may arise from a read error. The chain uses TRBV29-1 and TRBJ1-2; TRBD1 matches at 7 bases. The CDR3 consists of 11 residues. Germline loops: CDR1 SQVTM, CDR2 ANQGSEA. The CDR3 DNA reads TGCAGCGTTGAAGAGGCCCAGGGGGAAAGATTC. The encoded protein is CSVEEAQGERF.

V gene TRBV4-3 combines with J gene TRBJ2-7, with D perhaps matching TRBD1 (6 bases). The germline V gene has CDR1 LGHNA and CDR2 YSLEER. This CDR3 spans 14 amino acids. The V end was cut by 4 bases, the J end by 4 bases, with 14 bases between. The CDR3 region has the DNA TGCGCCAGCAGCCCTGGGGGCAGCGGATACGAGCAGTACTTC. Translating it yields CASSPGGSGYEQYF.

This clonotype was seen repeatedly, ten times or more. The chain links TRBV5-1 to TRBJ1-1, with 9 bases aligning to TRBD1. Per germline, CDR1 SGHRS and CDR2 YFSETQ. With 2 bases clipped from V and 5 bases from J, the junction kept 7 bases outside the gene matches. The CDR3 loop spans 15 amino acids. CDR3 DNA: TGCGCCAGCAGCTTACAGGGGGCAGGGTGGACTGAAGCTTTCTTT. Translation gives CASSLQGAGWTEAFF. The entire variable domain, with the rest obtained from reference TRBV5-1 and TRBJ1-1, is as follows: KAGVTQTPRYLIKTRGQQVTLSCSPISGHRSVSWYQQTPGQGLQFLFEYFSETQRNKGNFPGRFSGRQFSNSRSEMNVSTLELGDSALYLCASSLQGAGWTEAFFGQGTRLTVV.

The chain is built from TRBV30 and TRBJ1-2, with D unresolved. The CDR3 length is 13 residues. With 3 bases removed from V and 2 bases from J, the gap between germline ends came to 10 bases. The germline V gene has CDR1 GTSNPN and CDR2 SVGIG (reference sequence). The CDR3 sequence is CAWSRDDNYGYTF. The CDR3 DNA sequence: TGTGCCTGGAGCAGAGATGACAACTATGGCTACACCTTC.

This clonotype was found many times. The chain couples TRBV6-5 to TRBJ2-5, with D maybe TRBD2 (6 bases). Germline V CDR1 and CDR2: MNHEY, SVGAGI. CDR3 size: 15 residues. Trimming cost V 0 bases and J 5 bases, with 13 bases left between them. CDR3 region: CASSYSSSGVETQYF. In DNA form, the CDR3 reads TGTGCCAGCAGTTACTCGTCTTCGGGAGTGGAGACCCAGTACTTC.

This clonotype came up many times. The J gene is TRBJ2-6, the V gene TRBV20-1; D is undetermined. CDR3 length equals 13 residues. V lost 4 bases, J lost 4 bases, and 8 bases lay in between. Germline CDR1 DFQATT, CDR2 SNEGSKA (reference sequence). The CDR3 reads CSAMWSGANVLTF. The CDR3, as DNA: TGCAGTGCTATGTGGTCCGGGGCCAACGTCCTGACTTTC.

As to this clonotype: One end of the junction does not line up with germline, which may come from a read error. The CDR3 DNA reads TGTGCCAGTAGTGAAAGGGCCCTACGAAAAACCTACAATGAGCAGTTCTTC. Protein: CASSERALRKTYNEQFF. This rearrangement joins TRBV2 to TRBJ2-1; no definite D call. The CDR3 has 17 residues. Germline-derived CDR1 and CDR2 are SNHLY and FYNNEI. Filled out from reference TRBV2 and TRBJ2-1, the complete variable domain reads EPEVTQTPSHQVTQMGQEVILRCVPISNHLYFYWYRQILGQKVEFLVSFYNNEISEKSEIFDDQFSVERPDGSNFTLKIRSTKLEDSAMYFCASSERALRKTYNEQFFGPGTRLTVL.

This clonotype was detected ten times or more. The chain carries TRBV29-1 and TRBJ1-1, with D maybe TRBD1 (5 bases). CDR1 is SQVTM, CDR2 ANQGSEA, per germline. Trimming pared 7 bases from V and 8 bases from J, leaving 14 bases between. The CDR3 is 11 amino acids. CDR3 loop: CSAGGGEEAFF. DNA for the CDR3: TGCAGCGCGGGGGGGGGAGAGGAAGCTTTCTTT.

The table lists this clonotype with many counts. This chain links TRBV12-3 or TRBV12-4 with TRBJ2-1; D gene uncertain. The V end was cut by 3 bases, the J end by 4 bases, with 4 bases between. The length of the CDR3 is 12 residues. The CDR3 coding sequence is TGTGCCAGCAGTTTGAGTTACAATGAGCAGTTCTTC. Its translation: CASSLSYNEQFF.

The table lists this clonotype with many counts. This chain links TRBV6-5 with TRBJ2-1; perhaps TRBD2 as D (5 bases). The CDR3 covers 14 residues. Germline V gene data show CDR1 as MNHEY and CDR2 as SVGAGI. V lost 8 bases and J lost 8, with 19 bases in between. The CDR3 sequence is CASSPRTAGDEQFF. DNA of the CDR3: TGTGCCAGCTCCCCTCGTACCGCCGGGGATGAGCAGTTCTTC.

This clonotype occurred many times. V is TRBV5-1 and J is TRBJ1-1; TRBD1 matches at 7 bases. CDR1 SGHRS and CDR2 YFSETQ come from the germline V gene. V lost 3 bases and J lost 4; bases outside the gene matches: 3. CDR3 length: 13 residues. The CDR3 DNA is TGCGCCAGCAGCTCCAGGGGGATCACTGAAGCTTTCTTT. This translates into CASSSRGITEAFF.

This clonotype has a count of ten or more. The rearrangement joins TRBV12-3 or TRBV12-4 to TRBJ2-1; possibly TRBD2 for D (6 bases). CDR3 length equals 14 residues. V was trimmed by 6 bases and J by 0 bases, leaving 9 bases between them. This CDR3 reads CASSKRVSYNEQFF. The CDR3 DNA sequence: TGTGCCAGCAGCAAGCGGGTCTCCTACAATGAGCAGTTCTTC.

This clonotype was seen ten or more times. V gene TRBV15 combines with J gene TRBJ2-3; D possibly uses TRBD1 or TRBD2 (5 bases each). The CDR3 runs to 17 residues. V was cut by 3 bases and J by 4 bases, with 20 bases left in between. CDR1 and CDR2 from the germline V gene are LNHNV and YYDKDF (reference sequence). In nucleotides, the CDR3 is TGTGCCACCAGCAGGGTGTCTGGGGGACCCGAAGCAGATACGCAGTATTTT. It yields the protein CATSRVSGGPEADTQYF.

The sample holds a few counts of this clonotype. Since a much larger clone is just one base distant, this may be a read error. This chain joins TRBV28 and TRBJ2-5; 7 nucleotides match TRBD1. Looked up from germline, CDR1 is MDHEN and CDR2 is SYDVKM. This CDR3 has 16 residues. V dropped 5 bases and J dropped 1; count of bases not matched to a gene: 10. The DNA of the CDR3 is TGTGCCAGCAGTCCGCGACAGGGAGATGGCCAAGAGACCCAGTACTTC. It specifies CASSPRQGDGQETQYF.

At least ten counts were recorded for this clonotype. In nucleotides, the CDR3 is TGCAGTGCTAGAGAGATTCGGGGGGCAGGCTATGGCTACACCTTC. Amino acids: CSAREIRGAGYGYTF. The chain recombines TRBV20-1 with TRBJ1-2, with a weak D call TRBD1 (6 bases). From germline, CDR1 is DFQATT and CDR2 SNEGSKA (reference sequence). The V and J ends lost 0 bases and 4 bases respectively, with 15 bases between them. This CDR3 spans 15 amino acids.

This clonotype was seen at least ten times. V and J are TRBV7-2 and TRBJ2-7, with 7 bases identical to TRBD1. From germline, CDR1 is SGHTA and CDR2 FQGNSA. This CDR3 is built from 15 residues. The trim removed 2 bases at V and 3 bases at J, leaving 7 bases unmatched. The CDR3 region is CASSLFGTVNYEQYF. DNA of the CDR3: TGTGCCAGCAGCTTATTTGGGACAGTAAACTACGAGCAGTACTTC.

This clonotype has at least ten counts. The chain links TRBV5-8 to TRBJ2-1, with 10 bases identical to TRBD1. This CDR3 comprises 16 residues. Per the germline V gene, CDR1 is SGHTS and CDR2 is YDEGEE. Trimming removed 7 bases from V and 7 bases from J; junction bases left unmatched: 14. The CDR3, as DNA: TGTGCCAGCCGGGACAGGGGTTTGGCGCTGGGTAATGAGCAGTTCTTC. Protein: CASRDRGLALGNEQFF.

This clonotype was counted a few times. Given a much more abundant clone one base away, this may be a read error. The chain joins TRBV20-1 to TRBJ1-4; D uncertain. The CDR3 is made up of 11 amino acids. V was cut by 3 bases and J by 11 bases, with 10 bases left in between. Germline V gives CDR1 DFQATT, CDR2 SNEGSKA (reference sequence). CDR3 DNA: TGCAGTGCTAGGGAGGTCGACAAACTGTTTTTT. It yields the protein CSAREVDKLFF.

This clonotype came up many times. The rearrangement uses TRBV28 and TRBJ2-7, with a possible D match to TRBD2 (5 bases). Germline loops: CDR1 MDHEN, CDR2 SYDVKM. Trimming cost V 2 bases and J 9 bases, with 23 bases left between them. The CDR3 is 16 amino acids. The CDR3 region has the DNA TGTGCCAGCAGTTTACCCAGACTACAGTCTTCAGGCGTGCAGTACTTC. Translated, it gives CASSLPRLQSSGVQYF. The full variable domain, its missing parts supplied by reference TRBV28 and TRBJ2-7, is DVKVTQSSRYLVKRTGEKVFLECVQDMDHENMFWYRQDPGLGLRLIYFSYDVKMKEKGDIPEGYSVSREKKERFSLILESASTNQTSMYLCASSLPRLQSSGVQYFGPGTRLTVT.

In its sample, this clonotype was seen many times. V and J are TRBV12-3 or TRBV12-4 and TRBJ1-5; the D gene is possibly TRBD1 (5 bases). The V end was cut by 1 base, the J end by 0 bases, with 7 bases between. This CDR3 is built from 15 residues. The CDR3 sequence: CASSLVGGSNQPQHF. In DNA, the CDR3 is TGTGCCAGCAGTTTAGTGGGGGGTAGCAATCAGCCCCAGCATTTT.

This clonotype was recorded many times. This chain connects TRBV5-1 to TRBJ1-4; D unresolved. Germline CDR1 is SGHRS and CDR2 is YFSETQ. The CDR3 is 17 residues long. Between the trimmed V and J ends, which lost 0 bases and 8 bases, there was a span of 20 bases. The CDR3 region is CASSLDIAGKTAEKLFF. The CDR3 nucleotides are TGCGCCAGCAGCTTGGATATCGCCGGAAAGACCGCAGAAAAACTGTTTTTT.

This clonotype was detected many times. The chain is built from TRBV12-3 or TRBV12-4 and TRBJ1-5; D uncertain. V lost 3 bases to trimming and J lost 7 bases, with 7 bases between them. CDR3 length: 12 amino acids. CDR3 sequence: CASSFSGQPQHF. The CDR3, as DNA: TGTGCCAGCAGTTTTTCGGGACAGCCCCAGCATTTT.

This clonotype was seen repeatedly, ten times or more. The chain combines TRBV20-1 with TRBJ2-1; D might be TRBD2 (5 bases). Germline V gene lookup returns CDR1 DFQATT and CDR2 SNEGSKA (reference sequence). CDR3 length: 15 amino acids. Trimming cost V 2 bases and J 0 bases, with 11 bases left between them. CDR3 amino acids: CSARPMEASYNEQFF. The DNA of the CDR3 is TGCAGTGCTAGACCAATGGAGGCCTCCTACAATGAGCAGTTCTTC.

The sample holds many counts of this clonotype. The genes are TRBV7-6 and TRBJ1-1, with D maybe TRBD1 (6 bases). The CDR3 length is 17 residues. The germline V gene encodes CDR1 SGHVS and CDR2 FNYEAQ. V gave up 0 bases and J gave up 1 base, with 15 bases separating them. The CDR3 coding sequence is TGTGCCAGCAGCTTAGCCGGGCCGGGACACGGGAACACTGAAGCTTTCTTT. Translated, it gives CASSLAGPGHGNTEAFF.